The following is a T cell receptor beta chain sequence with its context. The sample belongs to a study of graft-versus-host responses after intestinal transplantation. Method: immunoSEQ multiplex PCR; TCRdb's copy keeps in-frame clones and lacks some. The table lists about 98,000 clones, 86% of them singletons, with about 1.5% in the top ten. From germline, CDR1 is ENHRY and CDR2 SYGVKD. The J segment lost 4 bases and the V segment lost 8 bases, leaving 13 bases of the junction unmatched. This CDR3 has 15 residues. Sequenced material: PBMCs, taken 255 days after intestinal transplant. This sequence was found in a human patient who received an intestinal transplant, so some T cells may come from the graft donor. The chain links TRBV10-3 to TRBJ1-2; 7 bases are a match to TRBD1. The CDR3, as DNA: TGTGCCATCCCGGCGGGATGGCACAGGGGCTATGGCTACACCTTC. Residues: CAIPAGWHRGYGYTF.